Given below is one TCR beta chain in context. Its antigen is unidentified. Sample treatment: approximately 9-day PBMC culture with coronavirus spike peptide pools or control peptides (ViraFEST assay). The source of the sample is a study of vaccination and CD4 T cells after COVID-19. From germline, CDR1 is SQVTM and CDR2 ANQGSEA. The CDR3 sequence is 13 residues long. Trimming took 5 bases from V and 1 from J, leaving 11 bases between them. Cultured CD4+ T-cell DNA underwent Oncomine TCR Beta short-read sequencing. TCRdb fed the PCR reads into MiXCR, producing one record per CDR3 protein. The data contain over 10,000 distinct CDR3 sequences, 40% to 50% of them singletons.

The rearrangement uses TRBV29-1 and TRBJ1-1, with D perhaps TRBD1 (5 bases). The sequenced sample was CD4+ T cells from blood, cultured in vitro. This sequence was found in a human donor who had recovered from COVID-19. The CDR3 protein is CSVLGTGNTEAFF. The DNA for the CDR3 is TGCAGCGTTCTCGGGACCGGGAACACTGAAGCTTTCTTT.